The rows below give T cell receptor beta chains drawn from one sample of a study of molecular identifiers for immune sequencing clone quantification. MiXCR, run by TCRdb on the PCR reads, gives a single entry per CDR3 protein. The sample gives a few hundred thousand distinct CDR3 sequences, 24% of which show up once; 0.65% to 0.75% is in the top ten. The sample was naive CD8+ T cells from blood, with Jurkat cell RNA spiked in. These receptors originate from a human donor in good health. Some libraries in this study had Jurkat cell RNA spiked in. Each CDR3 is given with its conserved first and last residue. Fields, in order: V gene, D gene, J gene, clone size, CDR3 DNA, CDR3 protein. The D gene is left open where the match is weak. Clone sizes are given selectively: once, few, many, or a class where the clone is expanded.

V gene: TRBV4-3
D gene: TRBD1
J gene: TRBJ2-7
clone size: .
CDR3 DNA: TGCGCCAGCAGCCAACAGGACAGGGCCTACGAGCAGTACTTC
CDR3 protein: CASSQQDRAYEQYF

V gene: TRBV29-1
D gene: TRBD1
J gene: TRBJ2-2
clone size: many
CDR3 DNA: TGCAGCGTTCCGACAGGGACCGGGGAGCTGTTTTTT
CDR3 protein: CSVPTGTGELFF

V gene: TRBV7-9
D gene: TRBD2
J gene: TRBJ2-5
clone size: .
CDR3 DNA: TGTGCCAGCAGCCCCAGACTAGCGGGGCCCCAAGAGACCCAGTACTTC
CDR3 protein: CASSPRLAGPQETQYF

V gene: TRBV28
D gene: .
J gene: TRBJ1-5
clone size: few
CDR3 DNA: TGTGCCAGCAGTTTAGCCCCCGAGGGTACAACAGTCCAGCATTTT
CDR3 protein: CASSLAPEGTTVQHF

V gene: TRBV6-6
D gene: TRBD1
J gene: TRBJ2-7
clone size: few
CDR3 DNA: TGTGCCAGCAGTCCAGGGACAGGGGTACTCTACGAGCAGTACTTC
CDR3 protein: CASSPGTGVLYEQYF

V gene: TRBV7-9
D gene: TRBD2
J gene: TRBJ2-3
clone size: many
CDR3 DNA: TGTGCCAGCAGCTATCTAGCGGGAGTTGCAGATACGCAGTATTTT
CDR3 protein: CASSYLAGVADTQYF

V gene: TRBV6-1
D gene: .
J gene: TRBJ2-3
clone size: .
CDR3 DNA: TGTGCCAGCAGTGAAGGTTCGGGGGCCTACACAGATACGCAGTATTTT
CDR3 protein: CASSEGSGAYTDTQYF

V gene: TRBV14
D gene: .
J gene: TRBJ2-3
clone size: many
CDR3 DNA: TGTGCCAGCAGCCAATACACCGGGACGTACACAGATACGCAGTATTTT
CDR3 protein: CASSQYTGTYTDTQYF

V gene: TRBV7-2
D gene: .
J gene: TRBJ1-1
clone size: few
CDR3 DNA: TGTGCCAGCAGCTCATGGGAGAACACTGAAGCTTTCTTT
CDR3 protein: CASSSWENTEAFF

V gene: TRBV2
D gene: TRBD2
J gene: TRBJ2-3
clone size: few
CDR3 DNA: TGTGCCAGCAGCATTTCGGGACTACTAAATACGCAGTATTTT
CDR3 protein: CASSISGLLNTQYF

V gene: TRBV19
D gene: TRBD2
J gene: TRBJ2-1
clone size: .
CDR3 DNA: TGTGCCAGTAGTATGGGTGGGAGGGCATACAATGAGCAGTTCTTC
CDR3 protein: CASSMGGRAYNEQFF

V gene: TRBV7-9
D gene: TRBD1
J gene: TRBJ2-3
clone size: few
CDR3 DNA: TGTGCCAGCAGCCCGCCGGGACAGGGGGCAGATACGCAGTATTTT
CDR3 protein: CASSPPGQGADTQYF

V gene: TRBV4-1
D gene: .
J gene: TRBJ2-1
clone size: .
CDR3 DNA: TGCGCCAGCAGCCAAGTCGTTGGTGTTCAGGAGCAGTTCTTC
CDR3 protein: CASSQVVGVQEQFF

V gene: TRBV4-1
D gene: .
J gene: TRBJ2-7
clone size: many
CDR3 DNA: TGCGCCAGCAGCCAAGGGACGGCCGGCTCCTACGAGCAGTACTTC
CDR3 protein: CASSQGTAGSYEQYF

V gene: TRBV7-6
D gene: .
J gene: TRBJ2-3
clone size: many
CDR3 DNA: TGTGCCAGCAGCTCTCACTCGTTGCCCACAGATACGCAGTATTTT
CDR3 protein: CASSSHSLPTDTQYF

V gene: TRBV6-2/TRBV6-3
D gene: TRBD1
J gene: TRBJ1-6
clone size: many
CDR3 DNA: TGTGCCAGCAGTACCGGGACAGATTTTCCACCCCTCCACTTT
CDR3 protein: CASSTGTDFPPLHF

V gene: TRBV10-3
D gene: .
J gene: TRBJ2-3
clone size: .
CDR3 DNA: TGTGCCATCAGTGAGTTGGGACGATCCGAGGATACGCAGTATTTT
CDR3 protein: CAISELGRSEDTQYF

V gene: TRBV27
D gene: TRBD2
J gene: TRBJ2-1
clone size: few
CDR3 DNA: TGTGCCAGCCGGGAGCGGGGGGGCTGGAATGAGCAGTTCTTC
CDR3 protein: CASRERGGWNEQFF

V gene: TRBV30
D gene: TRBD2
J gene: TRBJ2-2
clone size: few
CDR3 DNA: TGTGCCTGGAGTGGTGGGAGGGGCGGCACCGGGGAGCTGTTTTTT
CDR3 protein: CAWSGGRGGTGELFF

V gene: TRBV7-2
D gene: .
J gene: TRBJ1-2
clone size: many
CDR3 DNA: TGTGCCAGCAGCTTAGGGGGACGCAACTATGGCTACACCTTC
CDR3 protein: CASSLGGRNYGYTF

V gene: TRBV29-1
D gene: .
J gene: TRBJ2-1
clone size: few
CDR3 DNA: TGCAGCGCTTACCCAGTTGGGGGGATCAATGAGCAGTTCTTC
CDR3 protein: CSAYPVGGINEQFF

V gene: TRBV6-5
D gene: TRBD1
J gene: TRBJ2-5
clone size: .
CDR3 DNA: TGTGCCTGCAGTCAGGGACAGGGGCAAGAGCCCCAGTACTTC
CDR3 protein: CACSQGQGQEPQYF

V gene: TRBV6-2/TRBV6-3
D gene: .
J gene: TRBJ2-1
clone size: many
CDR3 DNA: TGTGCCAGCAGTTACAATGGTGAGCAGTTCTTC
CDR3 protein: CASSYNGEQFF

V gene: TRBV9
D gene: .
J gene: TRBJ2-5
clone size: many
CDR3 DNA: TGTGCCAGCAGCGTATCCCTAGGGAACCAAGAGACCCAGTACTTC
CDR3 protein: CASSVSLGNQETQYF

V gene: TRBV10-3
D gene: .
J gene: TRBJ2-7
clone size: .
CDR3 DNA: TGTGCCATCAGTGAGTCGGGGACCTCCTACGAGAAGTACTTC
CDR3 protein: CAISESGTSYEKYF

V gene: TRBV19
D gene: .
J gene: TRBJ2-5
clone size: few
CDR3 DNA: TGTGCCAGTAGTTCCTGGGACGGACAAGAGACCCAGTACTTC
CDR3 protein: CASSSWDGQETQYF

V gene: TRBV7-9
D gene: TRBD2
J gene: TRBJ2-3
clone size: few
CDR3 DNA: TGTGCCAGCAGCCCCACGGGACTAGCGAAACATACGCAGTATTTT
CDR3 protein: CASSPTGLAKHTQYF

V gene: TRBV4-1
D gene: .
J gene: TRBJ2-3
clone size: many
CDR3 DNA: TGCGCCAGCAGCCAAGAGGCGAGGGTCACAGATACGCAGTATTTT
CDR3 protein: CASSQEARVTDTQYF

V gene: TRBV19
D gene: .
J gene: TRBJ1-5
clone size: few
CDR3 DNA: TGTGCCAGCACCACAGGGTTTATGGATCAGCCCCAGCATTTT
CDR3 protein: CASTTGFMDQPQHF

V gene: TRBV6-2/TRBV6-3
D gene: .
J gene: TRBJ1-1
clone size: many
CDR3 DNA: TGTGCCAGCAGTTACGTGGTGAACACTGAAGCTTTCTTT
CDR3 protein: CASSYVVNTEAFF

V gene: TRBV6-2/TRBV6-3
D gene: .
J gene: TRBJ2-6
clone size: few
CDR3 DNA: TGTGCCAGCAGTTACCAAAGGGAAACTGGGGCCAACGTCCTGACTTTC
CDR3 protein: CASSYQRETGANVLTF

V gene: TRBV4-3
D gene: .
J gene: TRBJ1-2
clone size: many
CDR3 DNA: TGCGCCAGCAGCCAAGATCATGGGGGGACGAGCTATGGCTACACCTTC
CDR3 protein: CASSQDHGGTSYGYTF

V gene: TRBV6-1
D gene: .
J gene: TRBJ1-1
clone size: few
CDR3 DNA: TGTGCCAGCAGTCTCACTTCAGGGATCCTCATGAACACTGAAGCTTTCTTT
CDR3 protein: CASSLTSGILMNTEAFF

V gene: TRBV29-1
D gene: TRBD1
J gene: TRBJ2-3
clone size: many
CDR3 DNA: TGCAGCGTTGAAAGTAGTGGGGCAGGGGGCGCAACAGATACGCAGTATTTT
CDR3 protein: CSVESSGAGGATDTQYF

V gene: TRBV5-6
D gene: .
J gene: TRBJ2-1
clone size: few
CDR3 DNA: TGTGCCAGCAGCTTGACTGACTCCTCCTACAATGAGCAGTTCTTC
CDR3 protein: CASSLTDSSYNEQFF

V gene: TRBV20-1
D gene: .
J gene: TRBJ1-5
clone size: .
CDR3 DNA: TGCAGTGCTAGAGAGTCAAGAAATAGCAATCAGCCCCAGCATTTT
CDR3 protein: CSARESRNSNQPQHF